Sequencing of this TCR beta chain was carried out in a study of T cells in Graves' hyperthyroidism and ophthalmopathy. The CDR3 totals 14 residues. Trimming left V 5 bases short and J 3 bases short, with 14 bases between. Germline CDR1 reads MDHEN; CDR2 reads SYDVKM. Findings and caveats of the study: Blood also carried most thyroid clonotypes expanded above 0.001. The model predicted ophthalmopathy a median around seven months before onset.

RNA transcripts gave rise to amplified TCR beta CDR3 regions. The TCR CDR3 was amplified in a first-round RT-PCR using the HTBI primer set. TCRdb passed the multiplex PCR reads through MiXCR, listing each CDR3 protein once. The sample consists of roughly 500,000 distinct CDR3 sequences, 15% to 20% of them appearing once. Ophthalmopathy in the patients scored at least 3 on Clinical Activity Score and at least 4 on NOSPECS grade, lasting under 3 months. Out of over 7.5 ml of fresh peripheral blood came the PBMCs. This clonotype was recorded once. Its target is unknown. This TCR came from a woman aged 25 to 39 with Graves' ophthalmopathy. The chain uses TRBV28 and TRBJ2-7; D not certain. The sample was blood. This CDR3 reads CASSKIDQGYEQYF. The CDR3 region has the DNA TGTGCCAGCAGTAAAATTGACCAAGGCTACGAGCAGTACTTC.